Listed below are T cell receptor beta chains from one sample, sequenced in a study of cytomegalovirus exposure and HLA in healthy donors. Produced via immunoSEQ multiplex PCR; TCRdb's table is partial and in-frame only. The table has approximately 100,000 clones, roughly 69% seen once. The sequencing sample was made of PBMCs. The receptors were sampled from a man younger than 40 in good health and CMV-seropositive. CDR3s leave out the opening cysteine and the closing phenylalanine or tryptophan.

v_call	cdr3_aa
TRBV5-6	ASRDKGANSPLH
TRBV18	ASSLLQDTQY
TRBV7-9	ASSLKGLVVDTQY
TRBV27	ASSGAGWYGYT
TRBV4-1	ASSQDWAGADNYGYT
TRBV5-4	ASSLGAGSNQPQH
TRBV27	ASRGSSYSNQPQH
TRBV4-1	ASSHTSEQLAKNIQY
TRBV19	ATTRGGLAGELF
TRBV19	ASRAAAQGVSYGYT
TRBV5-6	ASSRSGGSNQPQH